The rows below give T cell receptor beta chains drawn from one sample of a study of regulatory T cells in long-lasting Graves disease. One entry per CDR3 protein results from TCRdb running MiXCR on the multiplex PCR reads. The sample lists fewer than 450,000 distinct CDR3 sequences; 15% were seen once. In addition, the sample was reused for a study of T cells in Graves' hyperthyroidism and ophthalmopathy.

The material sequenced was peripheral blood mononuclear cells (PBMCs), taken at new diagnosis, from a patient treated with antithyroid drugs. The receptors stem from a woman aged 40 to 50 with Graves disease. CDR3s include the opening cysteine and the closing phenylalanine or tryptophan. D genes are given only for firm matches. Not every row has a clone size; where given, it reads once, few, many or a size class.

abundance | len | d_gene | j_gene | v_gene | CDR3aa | CDR3nt
many | 15 | - | TRBJ2-5 | TRBV7-2 | CASSSRTAGVETQYF | TGTGCCAGCAGCTCTCGGACAGCCGGCGTCGAGACCCAGTACTTC
many | 16 | - | TRBJ1-5 | TRBV28 | CASSFYQTDYNQPQHF | TGTGCCAGCAGTTTTTATCAGACAGATTACAATCAGCCCCAGCATTTT
many | 17 | - | TRBJ1-1 | TRBV19 | CASSIRPGEGMNTEAFF | TGTGCCAGTAGTATACGCCCAGGGGAAGGGATGAACACTGAAGCTTTCTTT
many | 16 | - | TRBJ1-6 | TRBV7-2 | CASSLEGAGYNSPLHF | TGTGCCAGCAGCCTAGAGGGCGCAGGGTATAATTCACCCCTCCACTTT
- | 13 | - | TRBJ1-3 | TRBV20-1 | CSARLGPGNTIYF | TGCAGTGCTAGATTAGGACCGGGAAACACCATATATTTT
few | 13 | - | TRBJ2-2 | TRBV6-1 | CASKRSFSGELFF | TGTGCCTCTAAAAGGAGTTTCAGCGGGGAGCTGTTTTTT
- | 14 | TRBD2 | TRBJ2-5 | TRBV6-1 | CASIGLAVQETQYF | TGTGCCAGCATAGGTCTAGCGGTTCAAGAGACCCAGTACTTC
many | 14 | TRBD2 | TRBJ2-7 | TRBV9 | CASSPWASGYEQYF | TGTGCCAGCAGCCCTTGGGCTAGCGGCTACGAGCAGTACTTC
many | 15 | TRBD1 | TRBJ1-5 | TRBV12-3/TRBV12-4 | CASSFDRAGNQPQHF | TGTGCCAGCAGCTTCGACAGGGCTGGCAATCAGCCCCAGCATTTT
many | 13 | TRBD2 | TRBJ2-7 | TRBV11-2 | CASSGTSGYEQYF | TGTGCCAGCAGCGGGACTAGCGGGTACGAGCAGTACTTC
- | 14 | TRBD2 | TRBJ2-5 | TRBV6-5 | CASSYSGGDGTQYF | TGTGCCAGCAGTTACTCCGGGGGGGACGGGACCCAGTACTTC
few | 15 | TRBD1 | TRBJ1-6 | TRBV5-5 | CASSTGTGSNSPLHF | TGTGCCAGCAGCACGGGGACAGGGAGTAATTCACCCCTCCACTTT
- | 16 | TRBD1 | TRBJ1-2 | TRBV20-1 | CSALPFTNRGRDGYTF | TGCAGTGCTTTACCCTTTACGAACAGGGGGCGCGATGGCTACACCTTC
many | 12 | - | TRBJ1-2 | TRBV7-2 | CASSTTGIGYTF | TGTGCCAGCAGCACGACAGGAATTGGCTACACCTTC
many | 15 | TRBD2 | TRBJ2-2 | TRBV2 | CASSDASGRHGELFF | TGTGCCAGCAGTGACGCTAGCGGGAGACACGGGGAGCTGTTTTTT
- | 15 | - | TRBJ1-1 | TRBV5-4 | CASSGEGAWATEAFF | TGTGCCAGCAGCGGGGAAGGGGCTTGGGCTACTGAAGCTTTCTTT
- | 14 | TRBD1 | TRBJ2-2 | TRBV10-2 | CASETGTDTGELFF | TGCGCCAGTGAGACAGGGACGGACACCGGGGAGCTGTTTTTT
many | 13 | TRBD1 | TRBJ1-4 | TRBV20-1 | CSARGQGGRKLFF | TGCAGTGCTAGGGGACAGGGGGGTAGAAAACTGTTTTTT
many | 16 | - | TRBJ1-1 | TRBV20-1 | CSARDLSGHLNTEAFF | TGCAGTGCTAGAGATTTGAGTGGACATTTGAACACTGAAGCTTTCTTT
few | 13 | - | TRBJ2-1 | TRBV7-2 | CASSLLAANEQFF | TGTGCCAGCAGCCTCTTGGCGGCCAATGAGCAGTTCTTC
many | 15 | - | TRBJ2-7 | TRBV12-3/TRBV12-4 | CASSPAAQFSYEQYF | TGTGCCAGCAGTCCAGCGGCACAATTCTCCTACGAGCAGTACTTC
many | 15 | TRBD2 | TRBJ2-1 | TRBV5-1 | CASSPTSGRLNEQFF | TGCGCCAGCAGCCCGACTAGCGGGAGGCTTAATGAGCAGTTCTTC
many | 12 | TRBD1 | TRBJ2-7 | TRBV12-3/TRBV12-4 | CASRTGINEQYF | TGTGCCAGCAGGACAGGGATCAACGAGCAGTACTTC
many | 13 | - | TRBJ2-7 | TRBV24-1 | CATASPAGYEQYF | TGTGCCACCGCCAGTCCCGCCGGCTACGAGCAGTACTTC
many | 14 | - | TRBJ1-2 | TRBV12-3/TRBV12-4 | CASSFVGVNYGYTF | TGTGCCAGCAGTTTCGTCGGGGTAAACTATGGCTACACCTTC
few | 21 | - | TRBJ2-1 | TRBV14 | CASSQGLGGLRPKISYNEQFF | TGTGCCAGCAGCCAAGGACTAGGGGGTCTCCGTCCAAAGATTTCCTACAATGAGCAGTTCTTC
many | 12 | - | TRBJ2-1 | TRBV3-1 | CASSQGGDEQFF | TGTGCCAGCAGCCAAGGGGGGGATGAGCAGTTCTTC
many | 13 | TRBD1 | TRBJ1-4 | TRBV6-5 | CASSYTGVGKLFF | TGTGCCAGCAGTTACACAGGGGTGGGAAAACTGTTTTTT
many | 16 | TRBD1 | TRBJ2-7 | TRBV2 | CASSSTRDSGSYEQYF | TGTGCCAGCAGTTCCACCCGGGACAGCGGATCCTACGAGCAGTACTTC
- | 17 | TRBD1 | TRBJ2-2 | TRBV5-1 | CASSFFRQGVNTGELFF | TGCGCCAGCAGCTTCTTCAGACAGGGGGTGAACACCGGGGAGCTGTTTTTT
few | 17 | - | TRBJ1-1 | TRBV19 | CASSSTGTGNYAAAAFF | TGTGCCAGTAGTAGCACCGGGACGGGTAACTATGCCGCTGCGGCTTTCTTT
once | 16 | - | TRBJ2-5 | TRBV5-6 | CASSLLTRLAQETQYF | TGTGCCAGCAGCCTCCTGACTCGCCTCGCACAAGAGACCCAGTACTTC
- | 16 | TRBD2 | TRBJ2-3 | TRBV3-1 | CASSQARGSGTGTQYF | TGTGCCAGCAGCCAAGCGCGGGGGTCCGGCACAGGTACGCAGTATTTT
- | 14 | - | TRBJ2-7 | TRBV3-1 | CASRPLRGASEQYF | TGTGCCAGCAGGCCTCTTCGAGGTGCGTCCGAGCAGTACTTC
many | 19 | TRBD1 | TRBJ1-1 | TRBV12-3/TRBV12-4 | CASSFSLWGQGAGNTEAFF | TGTGCCAGCAGTTTTTCCCTCTGGGGACAGGGGGCGGGGAACACTGAAGCTTTCTTT
many | 13 | TRBD1 | TRBJ2-5 | TRBV7-8 | CASISDREETQYF | TGTGCCAGCATTTCCGACAGGGAAGAGACCCAGTACTTC
- | 14 | TRBD1 | TRBJ1-2 | TRBV6-5 | CASSYGQGAISYTF | TGTGCCAGCAGTTACGGACAGGGGGCTATAAGCTACACCTTC
- | 14 | TRBD2 | TRBJ2-7 | TRBV19 | CASSATSGSLEQYF | TGTGCCAGTAGTGCGACTAGCGGGAGTTTAGAGCAGTACTTC
many | 13 | - | TRBJ1-1 | TRBV7-3 | CASSSRMNTEAFF | TGTGCCAGCAGCTCTCGAATGAACACTGAAGCTTTCTTT
- | 13 | - | TRBJ1-1 | TRBV5-5 | CASSFPMNTETFF | TGTGCCAGCAGCTTTCCCATGAACACTGAAACTTTCTTT
many | 11 | - | TRBJ1-1 | TRBV28 | CASTLNTEAFF | TGTGCCAGCACCCTGAACACTGAAGCTTTCTTT
many | 16 | - | TRBJ1-1 | TRBV12-3/TRBV12-4 | CASRSSGGAPGTEAFF | TGTGCCAGCAGATCATCCGGGGGGGCGCCGGGCACTGAAGCTTTCTTT
- | 16 | TRBD2 | TRBJ2-2 | TRBV7-2 | CASSKTGLRDTGELFF | TGTGCCAGCAGCAAAACGGGACTACGGGACACCGGGGAGCTGTTTTTT
- | 15 | TRBD1 | TRBJ2-7 | TRBV5-5 | CASSFGRGRVYEQYF | TGTGCCAGCAGCTTTGGCAGGGGGCGTGTATACGAGCAGTACTTC
many | 14 | TRBD1 | TRBJ2-7 | TRBV12-3/TRBV12-4 | CASSGTEISYEQYF | TGTGCCAGCAGTGGGACAGAAATTTCCTACGAGCAGTACTTC
many | 12 | - | TRBJ2-1 | TRBV11-3 | CASSSSRNEQFF | TGTGCCAGCAGCTCTAGTAGAAATGAGCAGTTCTTC
- | 13 | - | TRBJ2-3 | TRBV6-5 | CASSYPSGATQYF | TGTGCCAGCAGTTACCCGTCAGGGGCCACGCAGTATTTT
- | 12 | - | TRBJ2-5 | TRBV2 | CASSASAETQYF | TGTGCCAGCAGTGCCAGCGCTGAGACCCAGTACTTC
many | 13 | - | TRBJ2-5 | TRBV29-1 | CSAVVRLLETQYF | TGCAGCGCCGTGGTCAGGCTTTTGGAGACCCAGTACTTC
many | 15 | - | TRBJ2-5 | TRBV29-1 | CSVEDFTKTLGTQYF | TGCAGCGTTGAAGACTTCACAAAAACTTTAGGGACCCAGTACTTC
many | 14 | - | TRBJ2-1 | TRBV10-1 | CASRSAQGDGEQFF | TGCGCCAGCAGATCGGCTCAGGGAGATGGTGAGCAGTTCTTC
once | 12 | - | TRBJ2-7 | TRBV7-7 | CAGRDWGAEQYF | TGTGCTGGGAGGGACTGGGGGGCCGAGCAGTACTTC
many | 17 | TRBD2 | TRBJ2-5 | TRBV9 | CASSVTSGSAQQETQYF | TGTGCCAGCAGCGTGACTAGCGGGAGCGCTCAACAAGAGACCCAGTACTTC
few | 16 | TRBD1 | TRBJ1-3 | TRBV18 | CASSPVGQGTGSTIYF | TGTGCCAGCTCACCGGTGGGACAGGGCACAGGAAGCACCATATATTTT
- | 15 | TRBD2 | TRBJ2-7 | TRBV6-2/TRBV6-3 | CASRSPSGSSYEQYF | TGTGCCAGCAGAAGCCCTAGCGGAAGCTCCTACGAGCAGTACTTC
- | 16 | - | TRBJ2-1 | TRBV7-9 | CASSLVRVDSYNEQFF | TGTGCCAGCAGCTTAGTCAGGGTGGATTCCTACAATGAGCAGTTCTTC
many | 16 | - | TRBJ2-1 | TRBV5-1 | CASSLGAGVRDNEQFF | TGCGCCAGCAGCCTTGGGGCTGGGGTGAGGGACAATGAGCAGTTCTTC
many | 15 | TRBD2 | TRBJ2-7 | TRBV28 | CASTIPQREGYEQYF | TGTGCCAGCACCATACCCCAGCGGGAGGGTTACGAGCAGTACTTC
many | 15 | - | TRBJ2-7 | TRBV11-3 | CASSFGDKGSYEQYF | TGTGCCAGCAGCTTTGGGGACAAAGGCAGTTACGAGCAGTACTTC
- | 14 | - | TRBJ2-7 | TRBV4-1 | CASSQGRLRDEQYF | TGCGCCAGCAGCCAAGGACGACTTAGGGACGAGCAGTACTTC